Below, 18 T cell receptor beta chains from the same sample are listed, as sequenced in a study of CD8 T cells in Susac syndrome. Random hexamers were used to reverse transcribe an amount of about 0.5 to 1 ug RNA. TCRdb called the immunoSEQ multiplex PCR reads again in MiXCR, with one record for every CDR3 protein. The sample lists 150,000 to 200,000 distinct CDR3 sequences, 94% occurring once. Sequenced: CD4+ T cells from PBMCs. These receptors were obtained from a human donor with multiple sclerosis.

The chain combines TRBV12-3 or TRBV12-4 with TRBJ1-2, with D perhaps matching TRBD1 (5 bases). The V and J ends lost 3 bases and 8 bases respectively, with 13 bases between them. The CDR3 runs to 13 residues. The CDR3 DNA reads as TGTGCCAGCAGTTTCCAGGGAGTAGGAGGCTACACCTTC. Amino acids: CASSFQGVGGYTF.

This clonotype has just one count. The chain joins TRBV23-1 to TRBJ1-5; D uncertain. TRBV23-1 counts as an open reading frame of uncertain function. Trimming removed 4 bases at V and 2 bases at J, with 18 bases between. The CDR3 has 17 residues. CDR3 DNA: TGCGCCAGCAGTCCATCCCCTTCGGGGAGAGGCAATCAGCCCCAGCATTTT. Translating it yields CASSPSPSGRGNQPQHF.

The V and J genes are TRBV3-1 and TRBJ2-1; D perhaps matches TRBD2 (5 bases). The CDR3 is 14 residues long. V lost 0 bases, J lost 6 bases, and 9 bases lay in between. CDR1 is LGHDT, CDR2 YNNKEL, per germline (reference sequence). The CDR3 bases are TGTGCCAGCAGCCAAGAGGCCAGCGGCAATGAGCAGTTCTTC. Translation: CASSQEASGNEQFF.

The rearrangement uses TRBV28 and TRBJ2-4, with 7 bases aligning to TRBD1. The CDR3 extends over 16 amino acids. The V gene's germline CDR1 is MDHEN and CDR2 SYDVKM. Trimming took 1 base from V and 2 from J; bases not matched to a gene: 5. CDR3 residues: CASSLFAGGTKNIQYF. For the CDR3, the DNA is TGTGCCAGCAGTTTATTTGCAGGGGGAACCAAAAACATTCAGTACTTC.

The J gene is TRBJ2-3, the V gene TRBV29-1; D remains ambiguous. Germline CDR1 reads SQVTM; CDR2 reads ANQGSEA. V was cut by 6 bases and J by 1 base, with 11 bases left in between. There are 13 residues in the CDR3. CDR3 coding DNA: TGCAGCGTGTCCGGGTATGGCACAGATACGCAGTATTTT. As protein: CSVSGYGTDTQYF.

The chain links TRBV7-9 to TRBJ1-2; 8 bases agree with TRBD1. Trimming cost V 3 bases and J 7 bases; bases outside gene matches: 4. The CDR3 runs to 13 residues. Germline CDR1 SEHNR, CDR2 FQNEAQ (reference sequence). The CDR3 spells CASSLQGATGYTF. The CDR3 region has the DNA TGTGCCAGCAGCTTGCAGGGGGCGACTGGCTACACCTTC.

V usage is TRBV6-1 and J usage is TRBJ2-7; 7 bases map to TRBD2. V lost 3 bases to trimming and J lost 1 base; unmatched junction nucleotides: 9. Germline CDR1 MNHNS, CDR2 SASEGT. The CDR3 runs 16 residues. The CDR3 DNA is TGTGCCAGCAGTGATTGGGGAGGGCCGGTTTCCTACGAGCAGTACTTC. Protein product: CASSDWGGPVSYEQYF.

The rearrangement joins TRBV30 to TRBJ1-5; D is possibly TRBD1 (5 bases). The CDR3 is 13 residues long. V was clipped by 1 base and J by 5 bases, with 9 bases between them. Per germline, CDR1 GTSNPN and CDR2 SVGIG (reference sequence). CDR3 loop: CAWSEEGHQPQHF. The CDR3 DNA is TGTGCCTGGAGTGAGGAGGGGCATCAGCCCCAGCATTTT. Based on the CDR3 plus reference TRBV30 and TRBJ1-5, the full variable domain is SQTIHQWPATLVQPVGSPLSLECTVEGTSNPNLYWYRQAAGRGLQLLFYSVGIGQISSEVPQNLSASRPQDRQFILSSKKLLLSDSGFYLCAWSEEGHQPQHFGDGTRLSIL.

The V and J genes are TRBV12-3 or TRBV12-4 and TRBJ1-5, with no clear D. CDR3 length equals 14 residues. Trimming stripped 6 bases from V and 3 bases from J, with 12 bases between. CDR3: CASSLVTPNQPQHF. In DNA, the CDR3 is TGTGCCAGCAGCCTTGTCACCCCCAATCAGCCCCAGCATTTT.

The chain links TRBV5-1 to TRBJ2-2; 10 bases line up with TRBD2. V lost 2 bases, J lost 6 bases, and 4 bases stayed unmatched. The CDR3 spans 15 residues. Germline-derived CDR1 and CDR2 are SGHRS and YFSETQ. As DNA, the CDR3 is TGCGCCAGCAGCTTCTCTCTAGCGGGAGCCGGGGAGCTGTTTTTT. It encodes CASSFSLAGAGELFF.

The chain has TRBV5-1 and TRBJ2-1; D uncertain. CDR1 is SGHRS, CDR2 YFSETQ, per germline. V was clipped by 1 base and J by 4 bases, with 9 bases between them. The length of the CDR3 is 14 residues. Written as DNA, the CDR3 is TGCGCCAGCAGCTTGAGCCAGAAATACAATGAGCAGTTCTTC. Translated, it gives CASSLSQKYNEQFF.

This chain joins TRBV5-4 and TRBJ2-5, with D possibly TRBD1 on 6 matching bases. The CDR3 is 15 amino acids. Germline assignment: CDR1 SGHNT and CDR2 YYREEE (reference sequence). The V gene lost 3 bases and the J gene lost 1 base, with 13 bases spanning the gap. CDR3 DNA sequence: TGTGCCAGCAGCTCGCCACAGGGCCCCCAAGAGACCCAGTACTTC. This gives the protein CASSSPQGPQETQYF.

The gene calls are TRBV18 and TRBJ2-7; D perhaps matches TRBD1 (5 bases). Germline assignment: CDR1 KGHSH and CDR2 LQKENI. Trimming took 2 bases from V and 0 from J, leaving 11 bases between them. The CDR3 totals 15 residues. CDR3 coding DNA: TGTGCCAGCTCACCAGGGGCGGCCAGCTCCTACGAGCAGTACTTC. It encodes CASSPGAASSYEQYF.

V gene TRBV6-5 combines with J gene TRBJ2-7, with 7 bases lining up with TRBD1. Trimming took 5 bases from V and 0 from J; bases not matched to a gene: 4. CDR3 size: 14 residues. Germline V lookup: CDR1 MNHEY, CDR2 SVGAGI. The CDR3 DNA follows: TGTGCCAGCAGTCGGGGACAGACCTCCTACGAGCAGTACTTC. Translated, it gives CASSRGQTSYEQYF.

The rearrangement joins TRBV7-2 to TRBJ2-7; 10 nucleotides line up with TRBD2. J was trimmed by 3 bases and V by 3 bases; bases with no gene match: 5. The V gene's germline CDR1 is SGHTA and CDR2 FQGNSA. The CDR3 is 15 residues long. CDR3 sequence (DNA): TGTGCCAGCAGCTTTTCTAGCGGGAGCGACTACGAGCAGTACTTC. Translated: CASSFSSGSDYEQYF.

This sequence joins TRBV5-1 and TRBJ2-2; no definite D call. The CDR3 covers 15 residues. Germline loops: CDR1 SGHRS, CDR2 YFSETQ. Trimming pared 0 bases from V and 1 base from J, leaving 7 bases between. This CDR3 reads CASSLGLLNTGELFF. In DNA form, the CDR3 reads TGCGCCAGCAGCTTGGGACTCCTGAACACCGGGGAGCTGTTTTTT.

The table lists this clonotype with a count of one. This chain links TRBV28 with TRBJ2-4; D not certain. V lost 8 bases to trimming and J lost 0 bases, with 14 bases between them. Germline lookup yields CDR1 MDHEN and CDR2 SYDVKM. The CDR3 runs 15 residues. CDR3 sequence (DNA): TGTGCCAGCGTAGAAGCCGGCCTAGCCAAAAACATTCAGTACTTC. Translated, it gives CASVEAGLAKNIQYF. The whole variable domain, remainder taken from reference TRBV28 and TRBJ2-4, is DVKVTQSSRYLVKRTGEKVFLECVQDMDHENMFWYRQDPGLGLRLIYFSYDVKMKEKGDIPEGYSVSREKKERFSLILESASTNQTSMYLCASVEAGLAKNIQYFGAGTRLSVL.

The V and J genes are TRBV7-2 and TRBJ2-4; unclear D gene. The CDR3 totals 19 residues. Germline values: CDR1 SGHTA, CDR2 FQGNSA. Trimming took 5 bases from V and 0 from J, leaving 23 bases between them. The CDR3, as DNA: TGTGCCAGCAGCCCCAACCCCTTACGAGTCCCTCTAGCCAAAAACATTCAGTACTTC. This encodes CASSPNPLRVPLAKNIQYF.